This entry lists 32 T cell receptor beta chains sequenced from one sample in a study of blood T cells in healthy people across ages (dated by TCRdb to about 2015). Preparation of the library involved 5' RACE. The sequencing machine was an Illumina HiSeq 2500. A second PCR of roughly 6 to 11 cycles was run with a J-beta primer mix and a sample-barcoded 5' primer. The public reads were quality trimmed at Q25 with fastp and then assembled into clones with MiXCR by TCRdb, keeping productive beta chains. One record per CDR3 amino acid sequence lists the most common genes and DNA. Across this sample there are about 730,000 distinct CDR3 sequences, with roughly 44% seen only once. Around 20% of the sample lies in the top ten. Material for sequencing was blood. Receptor source: a woman aged 60-75 years in good health.

V usage is TRBV9 and J usage is TRBJ2-7, with TRBD2 matching over 9 bases. The germline V gene encodes CDR1 SGDLS and CDR2 YYNGEE. V lost 2 bases, J lost 7 bases, and 13 bases stayed unmatched. The CDR3 consists of 16 residues. CDR3 protein: CASSVFSGSSYNEQYF. The CDR3 DNA reads TGTGCCAGCAGCGTCTTTAGCGGGAGCTCCTACAATGAGCAGTACTTC.

In this sample, this clonotype turned up once. This chain joins TRBV27 and TRBJ2-5; TRBD2 agrees at 11 bases. The CDR3 sequence is 18 residues long. The germline V gene has CDR1 MNHEY and CDR2 SMNVEV (reference sequence). The junction had 17 bases not matched to a gene; V was cut back by 0 bases and J by 11 bases. Here the CDR3 DNA reads TGTGCCAGCAGTTTATCGTCGACTAGCGGGAAAGGGAGGAATGAGCAGTACTTC. It yields the protein CASSLSSTSGKGRNEQYF.

The chain combines TRBV7-9 with TRBJ1-2; D not certain. Between the trimmed V and J ends, which lost 6 bases and 6 bases, there was a span of 20 bases. The CDR3 totals 15 residues. CDR1 and CDR2 from the germline V gene are SEHNR and FQNEAQ (reference sequence). The CDR3 loop is CASRTWKSLEDGYTF. CDR3 DNA: TGTGCCAGCAGAACCTGGAAGTCTTTAGAGGATGGCTACACCTTC.

To note about this clonotype: Germline and junction disagree at one end, which may indicate a read error. The chain joins TRBV6-1 to TRBJ2-5; 9 bases match TRBD1. The J call may be incorrect, as the DNA end agrees better with TRBJ2-7. CDR1 and CDR2 from the germline V gene are MNHNS and SASEGT. The CDR3 consists of 15 residues. The CDR3 sequence: CANSVANRGRVEQYF. The DNA for the CDR3 is TGTGCCAACAGTGTAGCGAACAGGGGGCGCGTCGAGCAGTACTTC.

This clonotype was counted a few times. V and J are TRBV7-2 and TRBJ2-3, with D perhaps TRBD1 (5 bases). CDR3 length: 15 amino acids. Trimming cost V 2 bases and J 0 bases, with 9 bases left between them. Germline V gene data show CDR1 as SGHTA and CDR2 as FQGNSA. This CDR3 reads CASSLNPGSTDTQYF. Written as DNA, the CDR3 is TGTGCCAGCAGCTTAAACCCAGGGAGCACAGATACGCAGTATTTT.

The chain has TRBV5-1 and TRBJ2-3; perhaps D is TRBD1 or TRBD2 (5 bases each). Germline CDR1 SGHRS, CDR2 YFSETQ. The CDR3 sequence is 15 residues long. The germline V and J ends were trimmed by 4 bases and 2 bases, with 14 bases remaining between them. The CDR3 is CASSPRGSYTDTQYF. CDR3 sequence (DNA): TGCGCCAGCAGCCCTCGGGGCAGCTACACAGATACGCAGTATTTT.

V gene TRBV5-1 combines with J gene TRBJ2-1, with 10 bases identical to TRBD2. V trimming: 0 bases; J trimming: 6 bases; junction bases outside the gene matches: 12. The CDR3 consists of 18 residues. Per the germline V gene, CDR1 is SGHRS and CDR2 is YFSETQ. CDR3 region: CASSLAGASGGPSNEQFF. CDR3 in DNA: TGCGCCAGCAGCTTGGCCGGGGCTAGCGGGGGCCCAAGCAATGAGCAGTTCTTC.

In this sample, this clonotype turned up a few times. The rearrangement uses TRBV20-1 and TRBJ1-2, with no clear D. The CDR3 extends over 13 amino acids. The germline CDR1 and CDR2 sequences are DFQATT and SNEGSKA (reference sequence). Trimming removed 7 bases at V and 0 bases at J, with 12 bases between. The DNA for the CDR3 is TGCAGTGTTCGGGCCACTTCTAACTATGGCTACACCTTC. This gives the protein CSVRATSNYGYTF.

The chain combines TRBV29-1 with TRBJ1-4, with D possibly being TRBD1 (6 bases). The CDR3 consists of 16 residues. Trimming stripped 4 bases from V and 0 bases from J, with 15 bases between. CDR1 SQVTM and CDR2 ANQGSEA come from the germline V gene. This chain's CDR3 is CSVGGGHGATNEKLFF. As DNA, the CDR3 is TGCAGCGTTGGAGGGGGTCACGGAGCAACTAATGAAAAACTGTTTTTT.

Turning to this clonotype: A much bigger clone sits one base away, suggesting this may be a read error. The rearrangement uses TRBV6-2 or TRBV6-3 and TRBJ2-1; TRBD1 or TRBD2 may be the D gene (6 bases each). This CDR3 has 17 amino acids. Per the germline V gene, CDR1 is MNHEY and CDR2 is SVGEGT. The CDR3 region is CASSPPGGRGSYNGQFF. In nucleotides, the CDR3 is TGTGCCAGCAGTCCCCCCGGGGGCCGAGGCTCCTACAATGGGCAGTTCTTC.

This clonotype has only a few counts. The chain joins TRBV12-3 or TRBV12-4 to TRBJ2-5, with D possibly being TRBD2 (6 bases). The CDR3 spans 16 residues. Trimming took 8 bases from V and 5 from J, leaving 24 bases between them. The CDR3 spells CASAMGRTGVAETQYF. The CDR3 nucleotides read TGTGCCAGCGCTATGGGCCGGACGGGGGTCGCGGAGACCCAGTACTTC.

This clonotype was recorded once. This chain links TRBV10-3 with TRBJ2-5; D is perhaps TRBD1 or TRBD2 (5 bases each). CDR3 length: 13 residues. Germline loops: CDR1 ENHRY, CDR2 SYGVKD. V shed 1 base and J shed 4 bases, with 7 bases lying between them. The DNA for the CDR3 is TGTGCCATCAGTGAGTTTGGGGGAGAGACCCAGTACTTC. Protein sequence: CAISEFGGETQYF.

V gene TRBV29-1 combines with J gene TRBJ2-7, with 9 bases lining up with TRBD1. The CDR3 extends over 12 amino acids. Per the germline V gene, CDR1 is SQVTM and CDR2 is ANQGSEA. The V segment lost 6 bases and the J segment 7 bases; nucleotides outside the gene matches: 7. The CDR3 is CSVGDRVSEQYF. For the CDR3, the DNA is TGCAGCGTAGGGGACAGGGTTTCGGAGCAGTACTTC.

The chain joins TRBV29-1 to TRBJ2-1, with 9 bases identical to TRBD1. CDR3 length: 13 residues. J gave up 11 bases and V 5 bases, and 10 bases lay outside the gene matches. Germline-derived CDR1 and CDR2 are SQVTM and ANQGSEA. The CDR3 spells CSVSTGTGTKQFF. The CDR3 DNA reads as TGCAGCGTTTCGACCGGGACAGGGACAAAGCAGTTCTTC.

This clonotype was seen once. The CDR3 loop is CASSHGDSRTLYF. For the CDR3, the DNA is TGTGCCAGCAGCCATGGGGACAGCAGGACTTTGTATTTT. The chain carries TRBV3-1 and TRBJ2-3, with 7 positions matching TRBD1. CDR1 and CDR2 (germline): LGHDT, YNNKEL (reference sequence). Trimming cost V 3 bases and J 14 bases; bases outside gene matches: 11. This CDR3 has 13 residues.

The rearrangement links TRBV5-6 to TRBJ2-5; 9 nucleotides align to TRBD2. The J call is doubtful: the DNA matches TRBJ2-7 better. CDR3 length: 16 amino acids. Germline loops: CDR1 SGHDT, CDR2 YYEEEE. In DNA form, the CDR3 reads TGTGCCAGCAGTTCGGCTAGCGGGGAAGGGGGATACGAGCAGTACTTC. Protein product: CASSSASGEGGYEQYF.

This clonotype has just a few counts. The chain combines TRBV18 with TRBJ2-5; D is uncertain. Trimming cost V 2 bases and J 5 bases, with 9 bases left between them. Germline-derived CDR1 and CDR2 are KGHSH and LQKENI. The CDR3 loop spans 13 amino acids. CDR3 sequence (DNA): TGTGCCAGCTCACCAGAGGTTCGGGAGACCCAGTACTTC. As protein: CASSPEVRETQYF.

This sequence joins TRBV20-1 and TRBJ2-5, with 7 bases fitting TRBD1. The CDR3 consists of 16 residues. J was trimmed by 4 bases and V by 3 bases; bases with no gene match: 14. CDR1 is DFQATT and CDR2 is SNEGSKA in the germline V gene (reference sequence). The CDR3 DNA is TGCAGTGCTAGTGGGGAGAGGGGGCGATTTTCAGAGACCCAGTACTTC. Translated, it gives CSASGERGRFSETQYF.

The CDR3 DNA follows: TGTGCCAGCACCCCTTATGAGAACACCGGGGAGCTGTTTTTT. Translation gives CASTPYENTGELFF. The chain employs TRBV9 and TRBJ2-2; D is unresolved. V was pared by 6 bases and J by 1 base, with 10 bases between. Germline assignment: CDR1 SGDLS and CDR2 YYNGEE. This CDR3 is 14 amino acids long.

The genes are TRBV28 and TRBJ2-7; 11 positions agree with TRBD1. This CDR3 has 14 amino acids. Trimming cost V 6 bases and J 3 bases; bases outside gene matches: 4. Germline V lookup: CDR1 MDHEN, CDR2 SYDVKM. The CDR3 sequence: CASRPGQGDYEQYF. CDR3 nucleotides: TGTGCCAGCAGACCGGGACAGGGGGACTACGAGCAGTACTTC.

This clonotype was observed once. This chain's CDR3 is CASSVYVGDGQTNTGELFF. Here the CDR3 DNA reads TGTGCCAGCAGCGTTTACGTGGGGGATGGGCAAACGAACACCGGGGAGCTGTTTTTT. The chain has TRBV7-3 and TRBJ2-2; TRBD1 or TRBD2 may be the D gene (5 bases each). The CDR3 has 19 residues. Germline V lookup: CDR1 SGHTA, CDR2 FQGTGA. With 5 bases removed from V and 0 bases from J, the gap between germline ends came to 22 bases.

The chain links TRBV7-2 to TRBJ2-7; 10 bases are shared with TRBD2. Trimming cost V 4 bases and J 3 bases; bases outside gene matches: 9. Per germline, CDR1 SGHTA and CDR2 FQGNSA. The CDR3 is made up of 16 amino acids. This CDR3 is CASSSRTSGNRYEQYF. The CDR3 nucleotides read TGTGCCAGCAGCTCCAGGACTAGCGGAAACCGCTACGAGCAGTACTTC.

The chain recombines TRBV25-1 with TRBJ1-4; TRBD1 is a possible D gene (5 bases). Trimming stripped 3 bases from V and 0 bases from J, with 11 bases between. Germline CDR1 and CDR2: MGHDK and SYGVNS. The CDR3 contains 16 residues. CDR3: CASSDGRAATNEKLFF. CDR3 nucleotide sequence: TGTGCCAGCAGTGACGGCAGGGCTGCAACTAATGAAAAACTGTTTTTT.

This clonotype was found a few times. The J gene is TRBJ1-4, the V gene TRBV20-1, with a possible D match to TRBD1 (5 bases). The V end lost 0 bases, the J end lost 10 bases, and 6 bases lay between the germline ends. This CDR3 is built from 11 residues. CDR1 and CDR2 from the germline V gene are DFQATT and SNEGSKA (reference sequence). As DNA, the CDR3 is TGCAGTGCTAGAGACGGGGGAAAACTGTTTTTT. It codes for CSARDGGKLFF.

This rearrangement joins TRBV12-3 or TRBV12-4 to TRBJ1-2, with 7 bases matching TRBD1. The CDR3 is 13 amino acids. V shed 3 bases, J shed 6 bases, and the junction held 4 bases outside the gene matches. CDR3 protein: CASSFGGQNGYTF. The CDR3 DNA sequence: TGTGCCAGCAGTTTCGGGGGACAGAATGGCTACACCTTC.

V is TRBV7-2 and J is TRBJ2-7; TRBD1 is a possible D gene (6 bases). The closer fit of TRBJ2-5 to the DNA end suggests the J call may be wrong. The CDR3 sequence is 14 residues long. In germline, CDR1 is SGHTA, CDR2 FQGNSA. For the CDR3, the DNA is TGTGCCAGCAGCCCAACGAACAGGGCAGAGACCCAGTACTTC. Translating gives CASSPTNRAETQYF.

The table lists this clonotype with a few counts. This chain joins TRBV4-3 and TRBJ2-2; 8 bases align to TRBD1. This CDR3 has 15 amino acids. Per the germline V gene, CDR1 is LGHNA and CDR2 is YSLEER. Losses at the gene ends were 3 bases for V and 7 bases for J; bases not matched to a gene: 7. The CDR3 loop reads CASSHDRTGFGELFF. The CDR3, as DNA: TGCGCCAGCAGCCATGATCGGACAGGGTTCGGGGAGCTGTTTTTT.

The CDR3 region is CASSRTTGEDGYTF. The CDR3 region has the DNA TGTGCCAGCTCCCGAACGACAGGGGAGGACGGCTACACCTTC. The chain carries TRBV18 and TRBJ1-2; 8 bases are shared with TRBD1. Germline values: CDR1 KGHSH, CDR2 LQKENI. The V and J ends lost 6 bases and 8 bases, in that order; junction bases with no gene match: 11. The CDR3 extends over 14 amino acids.

This clonotype was seen a few times. This chain links TRBV28 with TRBJ2-4; D is uncertain. Germline V gene sequence: CDR1 MDHEN, CDR2 SYDVKM. The CDR3 is made up of 15 amino acids. V was shortened by 6 bases and J by 0 bases, with 12 bases between the two germline ends. The CDR3 loop is CASSTPRVAKNIQYF. Here the CDR3 DNA reads TGTGCCAGCAGCACGCCGAGAGTAGCCAAAAACATTCAGTACTTC.

V is TRBV6-1 and J is TRBJ2-5; possible D gene TRBD2, 7 bases. The CDR3 runs to 15 residues. V lost 4 bases and J lost 11, with 23 bases in between. Germline CDR1 and CDR2: MNHNS and SASEGT. In nucleotides, the CDR3 is TGTGCCAGCAGTGGACATCAGGGAGGGGACAATGAGCAGTACTTC. Translated, it gives CASSGHQGGDNEQYF.

In this sample, this clonotype turned up a few times. V usage is TRBV27 and J usage is TRBJ2-1, with 8 bases identical to TRBD1. Germline trimming cut 0 bases from V and 12 bases from J; bases unmatched to any gene: 13. CDR1 is MNHEY, CDR2 SMNVEV, per germline (reference sequence). The CDR3 spans 16 residues. CDR3 region: CASSLSTGTGRRGQFF. The CDR3 coding sequence is TGTGCCAGCAGTTTATCCACCGGGACAGGTCGCCGGGGGCAGTTCTTC.

V usage is TRBV7-8 and J usage is TRBJ2-3; 15 bases fit TRBD2. This CDR3 spans 17 amino acids. Germline assignment: CDR1 SGHVS and CDR2 FQNEAQ. The V segment lost 5 bases and the J segment 2 bases; nucleotides outside the gene matches: 5. CDR3 sequence: CASSTGLAGGTTDTQYF. CDR3 coding DNA: TGTGCCAGCAGCACAGGACTAGCGGGAGGGACCACAGATACGCAGTATTTT. The variable domain in full, completed from reference TRBV7-8 and TRBJ2-3, reads GAGVSQSPRYKVAKRGQDVALRCDPISGHVSLFWYQQALGQGPEFLTYFQNEAQLDKSGLPSDRFFAERPEGSVSTLKIQRTQQEDSAVYLCASSTGLAGGTTDTQYFGPGTRLTVL.